This T cell receptor beta chain was profiled in a study of blood T cell repertoires in COVID-19. Original analysis: How many nucleated cells were present was estimated from reference gene primer amplification. Measured with immunoSEQ multiplex PCR; TCRdb has only the in-frame clones, and not every one. The V and J calls and clone size were taken over from that table, and D and trimming were inferred from the DNA. The sample lists approximately 110,000 clones, approximately 84% seen once, with under 4% in the top ten. Trimming at V came to 4 bases and at J to 4 bases, leaving 15 bases not matched to a gene. The CDR3 covers 18 residues. In germline, CDR1 is MGHRA, CDR2 YSYEKL.

The gene calls are TRBV4-1 and TRBJ2-1; 8 bases line up with TRBD1. This clonotype was obtained from a man between 35 and 55 years old with acute or convalescent COVID-19. Material for sequencing was peripheral blood. CDR3 sequence reads: CASSPSGNPGTGYNEQFF. The CDR3 DNA sequence: TGCGCCAGCAGCCCCTCTGGGAATCCCGGGACAGGATACAATGAGCAGTTCTTC.